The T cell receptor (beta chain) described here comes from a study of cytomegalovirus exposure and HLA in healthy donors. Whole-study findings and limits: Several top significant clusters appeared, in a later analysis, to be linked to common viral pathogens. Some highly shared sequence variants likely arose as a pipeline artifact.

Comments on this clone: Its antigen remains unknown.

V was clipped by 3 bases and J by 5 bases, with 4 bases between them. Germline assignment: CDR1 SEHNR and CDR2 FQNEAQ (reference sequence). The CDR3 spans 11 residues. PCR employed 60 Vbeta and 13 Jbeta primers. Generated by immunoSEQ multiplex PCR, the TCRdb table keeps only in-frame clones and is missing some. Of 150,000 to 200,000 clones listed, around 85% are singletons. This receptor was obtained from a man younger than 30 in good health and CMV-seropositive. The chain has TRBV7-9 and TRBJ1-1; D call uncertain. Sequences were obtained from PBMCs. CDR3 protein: CASSLRTEAFF. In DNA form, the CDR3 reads TGTGCCAGCAGCTTGAGGACTGAAGCTTTCTTT.